A selection of T cell receptor beta chains follows, all from one sample in a study of T-cell memory formation after mild COVID-19. TCRdb re-called the 5' RACE reads with MiXCR, one entry per CDR3 protein. The table lists under 450,000 distinct CDR3 sequences, under 25% of them singletons. The specimen was PBMCs or a T cell subset sorted from them (not recorded which). The receptor set was obtained from an adult woman who had mild COVID-19 (a few samples of this study predate the infection). Cell type and time point are not known. Both conserved end residues are trimmed from each CDR3.

TRBJ2-5 | TRBV4-1 | ASSQDRGGPGLQETQY
TRBJ2-1 | TRBV5-1 | ASHRDAGTSGRGRQF
TRBJ2-3 | TRBV6-1 | ASTRHLLSSGWNDTQY
TRBJ1-3 | TRBV3-1 | ASSKQGTGNTIY
TRBJ2-5 | TRBV7-8 | ASSSPGLALLLEETQY
TRBJ2-7 | TRBV12-3/TRBV12-4 | ASSRPTGTYEQY
TRBJ1-5 | TRBV30 | AWNPTGRDQPQH
TRBJ1-1 | TRBV2 | ASSVQAYTEAF
TRBJ1-3 | TRBV20-1 | SARDLSVGGNTIY
TRBJ2-4 | TRBV20-1 | SASGTGRVKNIQY
TRBJ1-1 | TRBV10-3 | AISPALGGNTEAF
TRBJ2-7 | TRBV6-5 | ASSYDQQGSEGYEQY
TRBJ2-1 | TRBV11-1 | ASSLNEHSGRPYNEQF
TRBJ1-2 | TRBV5-1 | ASSLDRADTNYGYT
TRBJ1-2 | TRBV6-5 | ASSYDRGSNYGYT
TRBJ2-3 | TRBV3-1 | ASMGWASTDTQY
TRBJ2-1 | TRBV18 | ASSPPWDRGLLEQF
TRBJ2-7 | TRBV7-9 | ASSKQGARGYEQY
TRBJ2-3 | TRBV27 | ASSLPGQGTDTQY
TRBJ2-7 | TRBV20-1 | SARIGGLGEQY
TRBJ1-2 | TRBV7-2 | ASSQSQGTGGYT
TRBJ1-2 | TRBV5-1 | ASSLGLRDANT
TRBJ1-1 | TRBV20-1 | SISSGTGGANTEAF
TRBJ2-7 | TRBV12-3/TRBV12-4 | ASSFPRGGSYEQY
TRBJ2-2 | TRBV7-3 | ASSPITGDPNTGELF
TRBJ1-1 | TRBV5-1 | ASSLSPTGLMNTEAF
TRBJ2-7 | TRBV12-3/TRBV12-4 | ASSPRDPPFYEQY
TRBJ2-7 | TRBV18 | ASSLTTVSSYEQY
TRBJ1-3 | TRBV7-2 | ASSSRTGSDTIY
TRBJ2-3 | TRBV11-3 | ASSLAGGPADTQY
TRBJ2-2 | TRBV5-5 | ASSFSITGELF
TRBJ1-2 | TRBV20-1 | SARPAPSGGVGYGYT
TRBJ2-2 | TRBV20-1 | SASSGNTGELF
TRBJ1-1 | TRBV6-6 | ASSYSGGTEAF
TRBJ2-3 | TRBV5-4 | ASRTGLADTDTQY
TRBJ2-1 | TRBV24-1 | ATSEPGLVSREQF
TRBJ1-3 | TRBV19 | ASSQPGISGNTIY
TRBJ2-3 | TRBV4-3 | ASSQDGPADTQY
TRBJ2-1 | TRBV5-1 | ASRGDGSYNEQF
TRBJ1-2 | TRBV3-1 | ASSPHRDSYGYT
TRBJ2-5 | TRBV12-3/TRBV12-4 | ASSFMGTGKETQY
TRBJ1-1 | TRBV29-1 | SVGDPEAF